These 20 T cell receptor beta chains share one sample of origin, sequenced in a study of shared clonotypes between healthy human individuals. Generated by immunoSEQ multiplex PCR, the TCRdb table keeps only in-frame clones and is missing some. The data show 2 million to 2.5 million clones, approximately 94% seen once. The sequenced sample was naive CD4+ T cells sorted from blood. Described subset: CD45RA+ positively selected. These receptors all stem from a man aged 18 to 29 in good health.

The rearrangement joins TRBV27 to TRBJ1-5; tentatively, D is TRBD1 (5 bases). This CDR3 spans 13 amino acids. V gave up 3 bases and J gave up 5 bases, with 8 bases separating them. The germline V gene encodes CDR1 MNHEY and CDR2 SMNVEV (reference sequence). In DNA, the CDR3 is TGTGCCAGCAGTTTGGGACCCCATCAGCCCCAGCATTTT. It codes for CASSLGPHQPQHF.

The chain employs TRBV5-5 and TRBJ2-3; maybe TRBD2 (5 bases). Trimming stripped 4 bases from V and 6 bases from J, with 12 bases between. The germline V gene has CDR1 SGHKS and CDR2 YYEKEE (reference sequence). The CDR3 covers 13 residues. This CDR3 is CASSQDFLDTQYF. CDR3 nucleotide sequence: TGTGCCAGCAGCCAGGACTTTCTGGATACGCAGTATTTT.

This chain joins TRBV18 and TRBJ2-3; 10 bases are a match to TRBD2. Germline V gene data show CDR1 as KGHSH and CDR2 as LQKENI. With 0 bases clipped from V and 2 bases from J, the junction kept 2 bases outside the gene matches. The CDR3 runs to 16 residues. CDR3 coding DNA: TGTGCCAGCTCACCACCGGGACTAGCGCACACAGATACGCAGTATTTT. Residues: CASSPPGLAHTDTQYF.

This sequence joins TRBV19 and TRBJ1-2; D perhaps matches TRBD1 (5 bases). The CDR3 spans 12 residues. Germline V gene sequence: CDR1 LNHDA, CDR2 SQIVND (reference sequence). V was clipped by 3 bases and J by 8 bases, with 10 bases between them. CDR3 amino acids: CASSISGRGYTF. CDR3 coding DNA: TGTGCCAGTAGTATCTCGGGGCGAGGCTACACCTTC.

The chain has TRBV10-3 and TRBJ1-1; TRBD1 aligns across 10 bases. Germline CDR1 ENHRY, CDR2 SYGVKD. CDR3 length: 13 amino acids. Trimming cost V 10 bases and J 3 bases; bases outside gene matches: 5. CDR3 coding DNA: TGTGCCACCAGACAGGGGGCGGACACTGAAGCTTTCTTT. Translation: CATRQGADTEAFF.

This chain links TRBV6-1 with TRBJ2-5; unclear D gene. The CDR3 is 13 residues long. V dropped 4 bases and J dropped 0 bases, with 6 bases sitting between them. Germline CDR1 MNHNS, CDR2 SASEGT. The chain's CDR3 is CASSGVYQETQYF. The CDR3 region has the DNA TGTGCCAGCAGTGGGGTGTACCAAGAGACCCAGTACTTC.

The chain uses TRBV6-6 and TRBJ1-5; D unclear. Germline V gene lookup returns CDR1 MNHNY and CDR2 SVGAGI (reference sequence). V lost 8 bases and J 13 bases, leaving 9 bases between the germline ends. This CDR3 has 9 residues. The CDR3 DNA is TGTGCCAGCGGAGAATCTCAGCATTTT. Amino acids: CASGESQHF.

The V and J genes are TRBV10-3 and TRBJ1-2; no reliable D call. The CDR3 extends over 16 amino acids. Trimming left V 0 bases short and J 5 bases short, with 16 bases between. Germline V gives CDR1 ENHRY, CDR2 SYGVKD. CDR3 nucleotide sequence: TGTGCCATCAGTGAGTCAAGGGCAGCACCGGTGTATGGCTACACCTTC. It specifies CAISESRAAPVYGYTF.

This chain connects TRBV21-1 to TRBJ1-5. TRBV21-1 is classified as a pseudogene. The CDR3 sequence is 16 residues long. Written as DNA, the CDR3 is TGTGCCAGCAGCAAAGGGGTGCTGGCATTATCTCGGCCCCAGCATTTT. This sequence encodes CASSKGVLALSRPQHF.

The chain employs TRBV14 and TRBJ2-1, with 9 bases matching TRBD2. The CDR3 is made up of 16 amino acids. CDR1 is SGHDN and CDR2 is FVKESK in the germline V gene. V gave up 3 bases and J gave up 2 bases; unmatched junction bases: 5. For the CDR3, the DNA is TGTGCCAGCAGCCAGTTTGTAGCGGGAGCCTACAATGAGCAGTTCTTC. The encoded protein is CASSQFVAGAYNEQFF. Looking up the rest from reference TRBV14 and TRBJ2-1 gives the full variable domain: EAGVTQFPSHSVIEKGQTVTLRCDPISGHDNLYWYRRVMGKEIKFLLHFVKESKQDESGMPNNRFLAERTGGTYSTLKVQPAELEDSGVYFCASSQFVAGAYNEQFFGPGTRLTVL.

The chain links TRBV11-2 to TRBJ1-2, with D possibly matching TRBD1 (5 bases). The germline V and J ends were trimmed by 2 bases and 4 bases, with 11 bases remaining between them. The CDR3 contains 14 residues. Germline CDR1 reads SGHAT; CDR2 reads FQNNGV. For the CDR3, the DNA is TGTGCCAGCAGCTTATTCAGGGAGGGCTATGGCTACACCTTC. It yields the protein CASSLFREGYGYTF.

CDR3 sequence: CASSPGGGLGYEQYF. The CDR3 region has the DNA TGTGCCAGCAGCCCCGGTGGGGGGCTAGGGTACGAGCAGTACTTC. The V call is TRBV5-8, the J call TRBJ2-7; either TRBD1 or TRBD2 may fit D (6 bases each). Germline CDR1 and CDR2: SGHTS and YDEGEE. This CDR3 comprises 15 residues. V lost 4 bases, J lost 4 bases, and 18 bases lay in between. The entire variable domain, with the rest obtained from reference TRBV5-8 and TRBJ2-7, is as follows: EAGVTQSPTHLIKTRGQQATLRCSPISGHTSVYWYQQALGLGLQFLLWYDEGEERNRGNFPPRFSGRQFPNYSSELNVNALELEDSALYLCASSPGGGLGYEQYFGPGTRLTVT.

This chain links TRBV2 with TRBJ2-7; D is uncertain. The CDR3 spans 14 residues. Trimming removed 6 bases from V and 1 base from J, with 13 bases in between. Germline CDR1 SNHLY, CDR2 FYNNEI. The CDR3: CASRSNPVSYEQYF. CDR3 nucleotides: TGTGCCAGCAGGAGCAATCCAGTTTCCTACGAGCAGTACTTC.

This chain connects TRBV2 to TRBJ1-6, with D possibly TRBD1 on 5 matching bases. V dropped 5 bases and J dropped 7 bases, with 9 bases sitting between them. Germline lookup yields CDR1 SNHLY and CDR2 FYNNEI. This CDR3 is built from 13 residues. DNA of the CDR3: TGTGCCAGCAGTTTCAGGGAGAATTCACCCCTCCACTTT. It is translated as CASSFRENSPLHF.

The chain joins TRBV5-1 to TRBJ2-5; 7 bases align to TRBD1. The length of the CDR3 is 13 residues. Germline V gene sequence: CDR1 SGHRS, CDR2 YFSETQ. After removal of 2 bases from V and 7 bases from J, the junction contained 5 bases not matched to a gene. The CDR3 loop reads CASSLTDRSTQYF. The CDR3, as DNA: TGCGCCAGCAGCTTAACGGACAGGTCGACCCAGTACTTC.

This clone occurred once. The chain uses TRBV5-1 and TRBJ1-1; possible D gene TRBD1, 5 bases. The germline V gene has CDR1 SGHRS and CDR2 YFSETQ. Trimming left V 2 bases short and J 1 base short, with 12 bases between. There are 15 residues in the CDR3. The chain's CDR3 is CASSFPGPSNTEAFF. The CDR3 DNA is TGCGCCAGCAGCTTCCCAGGGCCGTCGAACACTGAAGCTTTCTTT.

The chain links TRBV10-2 to TRBJ1-5; D gene ambiguous. In germline, CDR1 is WSHSY, CDR2 SAAADI. This CDR3 is 14 amino acids long. V was clipped by 1 base and J by 2 bases, with 6 bases between them. The CDR3 protein is CASSEWVGNQPQHF. DNA for the CDR3: TGCGCCAGCAGTGAGTGGGTAGGCAATCAGCCCCAGCATTTT.

The CDR3: CASSSPQTAEAFF. CDR3 nucleotide sequence: TGCGCCAGCAGCAGCCCCCAGACAGCTGAAGCTTTCTTT. This sequence joins TRBV5-1 and TRBJ1-1; D might be TRBD1 (5 bases). This CDR3 comprises 13 residues. Germline V gives CDR1 SGHRS, CDR2 YFSETQ. Between the trimmed V and J ends, which lost 4 bases and 6 bases, there was a span of 13 bases.

The chain combines TRBV6-1 with TRBJ1-5, with 7 bases fitting TRBD1. The CDR3 extends over 14 amino acids. Germline V CDR1 and CDR2: MNHNS, SASEGT. Germline trimming cut 5 bases from V and 5 bases from J; bases unmatched to any gene: 6. The CDR3 sequence is CASSSQGVYQPQHF. The CDR3 DNA reads TGTGCCAGCAGTTCCCAGGGGGTCTATCAGCCCCAGCATTTT.

The chain links TRBV9 to TRBJ2-3; possibly TRBD1 or TRBD2 for D (6 bases each). The V and J ends lost 0 bases and 0 bases respectively, with 11 bases between them. The CDR3 sequence is 16 residues long. Germline CDR1 reads SGDLS; CDR2 reads YYNGEE. CDR3 nucleotides: TGTGCCAGCAGCGTAGGAGGGGGGACTAGCACAGATACGCAGTATTTT. The encoded protein is CASSVGGGTSTDTQYF.